This T cell receptor beta chain is drawn from a study of blood T cell repertoires in COVID-19. Across the whole study: There were acute and convalescent COVID-19 samples, and they came from the United States, Italy and Spain. In each case, the material was cDNA or gDNA derived from T cells, B-cell-depleted T cells, or PBMCs.

The germline V gene has CDR1 MDHEN and CDR2 SYDVKM. The CDR3 covers 14 residues. Unmatched junction bases numbered 6, after V lost 6 bases and J lost 5 bases. Original processing methods: Cell counts per sample came from amplifying reference gene primers. Data came from immunoSEQ multiplex PCR; TCRdb stores just in-frame clones and leaves some out. Clonal size and the V and J genes are those of that table, whereas D and trimming came from the DNA. The sample lists over 110,000 clones; approximately 88% were seen once. Participants were placed into cohorts based on the clinical history they reported. The chain recombines TRBV28 with TRBJ1-5; TRBD1 matches at 8 bases. The sequence came from a man between 35 and 55 years old with acute COVID-19. The sequenced sample was PBMCs or T cells enriched from blood (not recorded which). The CDR3 loop is CASSQTGAHQPQHF. The DNA of the CDR3 is TGTGCCAGCAGCCAGACAGGGGCTCATCAGCCCCAGCATTTT.